These 20 T cell receptor beta chains were all obtained from the same sample, sequenced in a study of blood T cell repertoires in COVID-19. Profiled with immunoSEQ multiplex PCR; TCRdb holds only in-frame clones, not every one. This sample yields hundreds of thousands of clones, of which more than 75% are seen a single time; around 0.97% belongs to the top ten. Sequences were obtained from peripheral blood. Receptors were obtained from a middle-aged man with acute or convalescent COVID-19.

V is TRBV6-6 and J is TRBJ2-7; tentatively, D is TRBD2 (5 bases). The CDR3 has 15 residues. Between the trimmed V and J ends, which lost 2 bases and 0 bases, there was a span of 11 bases. Germline V gene lookup returns CDR1 MNHNY and CDR2 SVGAGI (reference sequence). The CDR3 DNA sequence: TGTGCCAGCAGTTACCGTGTCCGGGACTCCTACGAGCAGTACTTC. Amino acids: CASSYRVRDSYEQYF.

CDR3 DNA sequence: TGCGCCAGCAGCTCAGGACAGTATGGAGAGACCCAGTACTTC. Its protein is CASSSGQYGETQYF. The V and J genes are TRBV5-1 and TRBJ2-5; D is possibly TRBD1 (6 bases). The V and J ends lost 3 bases and 4 bases respectively, with 13 bases between them. This CDR3 comprises 14 residues. Germline V lookup: CDR1 SGHRS, CDR2 YFSETQ.

The chain uses TRBV6-4 and TRBJ1-2, with D possibly matching TRBD1 (5 bases). Germline loops: CDR1 MRHNA, CDR2 SNTAGT. V lost 3 bases and J 3 bases, leaving 14 bases between the germline ends. CDR3 length: 15 amino acids. The CDR3 nucleotides read TGTGCCAGCAGTGAATCCGAAAGGGGCGACTATGGCTACACCTTC. It translates to CASSESERGDYGYTF.

This chain joins TRBV6-5 and TRBJ1-2, with 8 bases aligning to TRBD1. CDR3 length equals 14 residues. Germline V gene lookup returns CDR1 MNHEY and CDR2 SVGAGI. V gave up 5 bases and J gave up 7 bases; unmatched junction bases: 9. This chain's CDR3 is CASSPRTGYGGYTF. CDR3 nucleotides: TGTGCCAGCAGTCCCCGGACAGGGTATGGTGGCTACACCTTC.

This clone was seen only a few times. The rearrangement joins TRBV4-1 to TRBJ1-2, with TRBD1 matching 7 bases. The V segment lost 5 bases and the J segment 2 bases; nucleotides outside the gene matches: 14. There are 17 residues in the CDR3. Per the germline V gene, CDR1 is MGHRA and CDR2 is YSYEKL. CDR3 sequence: CASSMQVVTGLNYGYTF. The CDR3 DNA reads as TGCGCCAGCAGCATGCAAGTAGTGACAGGGCTAAACTATGGCTACACCTTC.

This clone was counted once. The chain couples TRBV6-5 to TRBJ1-4; 9 bases match TRBD1. V lost 8 bases, J lost 6 bases, and 7 bases stayed unmatched. Germline V CDR1 and CDR2: MNHEY, SVGAGI. This CDR3 is 14 amino acids long. Here the CDR3 reads CASGGGQGYEKLFF. In DNA form, the CDR3 reads TGTGCCAGCGGGGGAGGACAGGGGTATGAAAAACTGTTTTTT.

This clone was recorded only once. This chain links TRBV10-1 with TRBJ1-2, with D tentatively TRBD1 (5 bases). V was shortened by 8 bases and J by 5 bases, with 12 bases between the two germline ends. This CDR3 spans 12 amino acids. Germline assignment: CDR1 WNHNN and CDR2 SYGVQD (reference sequence). CDR3 sequence: CASPGVGYGYTF. The DNA of the CDR3 is TGCGCCAGCCCGGGGGTCGGGTATGGCTACACCTTC.

V gene TRBV28 combines with J gene TRBJ2-7, with 8 bases identical to TRBD1. V shed 6 bases, J shed 5 bases, and the junction held 9 bases outside the gene matches. CDR3 length: 14 amino acids. Germline CDR1 MDHEN, CDR2 SYDVKM. CDR3 region: CASSQRGQDDEQYF. The CDR3 nucleotides are TGTGCCAGCAGCCAAAGGGGACAGGACGACGAGCAGTACTTC.

The J gene is TRBJ2-7, the V gene TRBV18; 10 bases agree with TRBD2. Germline CDR1 reads KGHSH; CDR2 reads LQKENI. This CDR3 is built from 14 residues. The trim removed 5 bases at V and 10 bases at J, leaving 11 bases unmatched. The CDR3 coding sequence is TGTGCCAGCTCAACACTAGCGGGGCCACCCCCCCAGTACTTC. Amino acids: CASSTLAGPPPQYF.

This clone has just a few counts. The V gene is TRBV6-4, the J gene TRBJ2-3; 8 bases line up with TRBD2. Germline V gene data show CDR1 as MRHNA and CDR2 as SNTAGT. The CDR3 has 14 amino acids. After removal of 3 bases from V and 4 bases from J, the junction contained 3 bases not matched to a gene. CDR3 in amino acids: CASSESGGPDTQYF. In DNA form, the CDR3 reads TGTGCCAGCAGTGAGTCGGGGGGGCCAGATACGCAGTATTTT.

The chain has TRBV6-6 and TRBJ1-2; 7 bases are shared with TRBD1. The germline V gene has CDR1 MNHNY and CDR2 SVGAGI (reference sequence). This CDR3 has 16 residues. J was trimmed by 5 bases and V by 6 bases; bases with no gene match: 15. The CDR3 protein is CASSPGTAAPLYGYTF. CDR3 in DNA: TGTGCCAGCAGCCCTGGGACAGCCGCCCCTTTATATGGCTACACCTTC.

V usage is TRBV7-9 and J usage is TRBJ2-7, with D tentatively TRBD1 (6 bases). The V and J ends lost 4 bases and 2 bases respectively, with 9 bases between them. The CDR3 runs 13 residues. Germline V CDR1 and CDR2: SEHNR, FQNEAQ (reference sequence). The CDR3 nucleotides read TGTGCCAGCAGCTCCCAGGGGACCTACGAGCAGTACTTC. Translated: CASSSQGTYEQYF. Full variable domain (remainder filled in from reference TRBV7-9 and TRBJ2-7): DTGVSQNPRHKITKRGQNVTFRCDPISEHNRLYWYRQTLGQGPEFLTYFQNEAQLEKSRLLSDRFSAERPKGSFSTLEIQRTEQGDSAMYLCASSSQGTYEQYFGPGTRLTVT.

The chain recombines TRBV7-8 with TRBJ2-7; perhaps TRBD2 as D (6 bases). This CDR3 is built from 16 residues. The germline gives CDR1 SGHVS, CDR2 FQNEAQ. V lost 3 bases to trimming and J lost 2 bases, with 17 bases between them. The CDR3 reads CASSLATRMGTYEQYF. The CDR3, as DNA: TGTGCCAGCAGCTTGGCGACTAGAATGGGGACCTACGAGCAGTACTTC.

The CDR3 protein is CASSPQGQGNSPLHF. The CDR3 DNA sequence: TGTGCCAGCAGTCCCCAGGGACAGGGGAATTCACCCCTCCACTTT. V gene TRBV27 combines with J gene TRBJ1-6, with 10 bases matching TRBD1. CDR1 and CDR2 (germline): MNHEY, SMNVEV (reference sequence). After removal of 5 bases from V and 7 bases from J, the junction contained 5 bases not matched to a gene. This CDR3 is 15 amino acids long.

This clone came up once. This chain links TRBV28 with TRBJ1-3; TRBD1 might be the D (5 bases). V lost 8 bases and J lost 0, with 23 bases in between. Looked up from germline, CDR1 is MDHEN and CDR2 is SYDVKM. The CDR3 runs to 18 residues. DNA of the CDR3: TGTGCCAGCTCCTTACCCCAGGGCCCCTTTTACTCTGGAAACACCATATATTTT. Residues: CASSLPQGPFYSGNTIYF.

The chain is built from TRBV24-1 and TRBJ2-5; the match to TRBD1 covers 8 bases. The germline V gene encodes CDR1 KGHDR and CDR2 SFDVKD. V shed 4 bases and J 5 bases; nucleotides not matched to a gene: 8. The CDR3 totals 15 residues. In DNA form, the CDR3 reads TGTGCCACCAGTGACTACAGACAGGGGAGGGAGACCCAGTACTTC. Translation: CATSDYRQGRETQYF.

The chain recombines TRBV19 with TRBJ1-5; D is undetermined. The CDR3 has 15 residues. CDR1 LNHDA and CDR2 SQIVND come from the germline V gene (reference sequence). V shed 3 bases and J shed 2 bases, with 11 bases lying between them. CDR3 amino acids: CASSMREVGNQPQHF. The DNA of the CDR3 is TGTGCCAGTAGTATGAGGGAGGTGGGCAATCAGCCCCAGCATTTT.

This clone appeared a single time. The chain joins TRBV6-1 to TRBJ1-1; 9 nucleotides line up with TRBD1. Germline assignment: CDR1 MNHNS and CDR2 SASEGT. J was trimmed by 3 bases and V by 3 bases; bases with no gene match: 5. The CDR3 loop spans 15 amino acids. The CDR3 DNA reads as TGTGCCAGCAGTGACCCGGGACAGGGTGACACTGAAGCTTTCTTT. Residues: CASSDPGQGDTEAFF.

This rearrangement joins TRBV6-2 or TRBV6-3 to TRBJ1-3; TRBD1 is a possible D gene (5 bases). Germline loops: CDR1 MNHEY, CDR2 SVGEGT. Trimming removed 0 bases at V and 2 bases at J, with 8 bases between. The CDR3 spans 15 residues. The CDR3 region has the DNA TGTGCCAGCAGTTACTCGAGACAGACTGGAAACACCATATATTTT. It translates to CASSYSRQTGNTIYF.

This clone was recorded a few times. The V gene is TRBV27, the J gene TRBJ1-1; 9 bases are shared with TRBD1. The germline V gene has CDR1 MNHEY and CDR2 SMNVEV (reference sequence). V lost 4 bases to trimming and J lost 1 base; unmatched junction nucleotides: 10. The CDR3 loop spans 17 amino acids. In nucleotides, the CDR3 is TGTGCCAGCAGTTCATCCTACAGGGGGCGGGAGAACACTGAAGCTTTCTTT. It yields the protein CASSSSYRGRENTEAFF.